The 21 T cell receptor beta chains in this list originate from one sample, sequenced in a study of a mutant IDH1 vaccine in newly diagnosed glioma. The method was immunoSEQ multiplex PCR; TCRdb's version includes in-frame clones alone and lacks a portion of them. The sample has under 40,000 clones; more than 75% are singletons. Time point given: week 35, safety follow-up. Topical imiquimod accompanied each vaccine dose, which consisted of 300 ug of mutant IDH1 20-mer peptide. These receptors have no identified antigens. The material sequenced was PBMCs, taken from a glioma patient whose treatment included an IDH1 peptide vaccine. These receptors all come from a man in his thirties or forties with glioma.

The chain combines TRBV19 with TRBJ1-4; possible D gene TRBD1, 5 bases. The CDR3 length is 14 residues. The V end was cut by 4 bases, the J end by 0 bases, with 6 bases between. In germline, CDR1 is LNHDA, CDR2 SQIVND (reference sequence). CDR3 bases: TGTGCCAGTAGTAGGACAACAACTAATGAAAAACTGTTTTTT. This codes for CASSRTTTNEKLFF.

V gene TRBV18 combines with J gene TRBJ2-2; D unresolved. From germline, CDR1 is KGHSH and CDR2 LQKENI. Trimming shortened V by 3 bases and J by 3 bases, and 11 bases separated the two germline ends. The CDR3 totals 15 residues. The CDR3 sequence is CASSPVGRDTGELFF. Written as DNA, the CDR3 is TGTGCCAGCTCACCGGTGGGTCGTGACACCGGGGAGCTGTTTTTT.

This clone was seen only a few times. CDR3 amino acids: CASSSLGQGPYEQYF. DNA for the CDR3: TGTGCCAGCAGCTCCTTGGGACAGGGCCCCTACGAGCAGTACTTC. V usage is TRBV5-6 and J usage is TRBJ2-7, with 9 bases fitting TRBD1. The germline V gene has CDR1 SGHDT and CDR2 YYEEEE. The CDR3 covers 15 residues. V shed 3 bases and J 2 bases; nucleotides not matched to a gene: 6.

The V gene is TRBV9, the J gene TRBJ2-1; 8 bases are a match to TRBD2. The V gene end was trimmed by 7 bases and the J gene end by 10 bases; junction bases not matched to a gene: 7. Germline loops: CDR1 SGDLS, CDR2 YYNGEE. This CDR3 region has 12 residues. CDR3 sequence: CASAFSGNEQFF. CDR3 nucleotide sequence: TGTGCCAGCGCTTTTAGCGGGAACGAGCAGTTCTTC.

This chain uses TRBV19 with TRBJ1-2; tentative D call: TRBD1 (5 bases). The CDR3 spans 13 residues. CDR1 is LNHDA and CDR2 is SQIVND in the germline V gene (reference sequence). With 7 bases removed from V and 5 bases from J, the gap between germline ends came to 14 bases. As DNA, the CDR3 is TGTGCCAGTACTCAGGGCCCCTTTTATGGCTACACCTTC. Translation gives CASTQGPFYGYTF. Full variable domain (rest looked up from reference TRBV19 and TRBJ1-2): DGGITQSPKYLFRKEGQNVTLSCEQNLNHDAMYWYRQDPGQGLRLIYYSQIVNDFQKGDIAEGYSVSREKKESFPLTVTSAQKNPTAFYLCASTQGPFYGYTFGSGTRLTVV.

The rearrangement links TRBV19 to TRBJ2-1; 7 bases map to TRBD2. V lost 0 bases, J lost 1 base, and 3 bases stayed unmatched. Germline V gene data show CDR1 as LNHDA and CDR2 as SQIVND (reference sequence). The CDR3 covers 16 residues. CDR3 protein: CASSIDLSGSYNEQFF. CDR3 nucleotides: TGTGCCAGTAGTATAGATCTTAGCGGGTCCTACAATGAGCAGTTCTTC.

The rearrangement uses TRBV18 and TRBJ1-2; unclear D gene. CDR3 size: 14 residues. V dropped 3 bases and J dropped 0 bases, with 8 bases sitting between them. The germline gives CDR1 KGHSH, CDR2 LQKENI. The CDR3 is CASSPAMANYGYTF. The CDR3, as DNA: TGTGCCAGCTCACCGGCGATGGCTAACTATGGCTACACCTTC.

This sequence joins TRBV4-1 and TRBJ1-1; perhaps TRBD1 as D (5 bases). Germline CDR1 reads MGHRA; CDR2 reads YSYEKL. V was shortened by 1 base and J by 8 bases, with 5 bases between the two germline ends. The CDR3 extends over 11 amino acids. CDR3 loop: CASSQGQEAFF. CDR3 DNA sequence: TGCGCCAGCAGCCAAGGACAGGAAGCTTTCTTT.

The V and J genes are TRBV5-1 and TRBJ2-7; D remains ambiguous. V shed 5 bases and J shed 0 bases, with 18 bases lying between them. Looked up from germline, CDR1 is SGHRS and CDR2 is YFSETQ. The CDR3 loop spans 16 amino acids. CDR3 region: CASRFALRRSSYEQYF. The DNA for the CDR3 is TGCGCCAGCAGATTCGCGCTAAGGCGTAGCTCCTACGAGCAGTACTTC.

This clone was seen only a few times. This sequence joins TRBV7-2 and TRBJ1-2, with D perhaps matching TRBD1 (5 bases). Deletions cut 2 bases from V and 10 bases from J, with 11 bases between. Germline CDR1 reads SGHTA; CDR2 reads FQGNSA. The length of the CDR3 is 12 residues. CDR3 in amino acids: CASSLYVGVYTF. The CDR3 region has the DNA TGTGCCAGCAGCTTATACGTAGGGGTCTACACCTTC.

The gene calls are TRBV7-2 and TRBJ1-5; 8 bases are shared with TRBD1. V was pared by 4 bases and J by 4 bases, with 3 bases of the junction left unmatched. The CDR3 loop spans 14 amino acids. Germline CDR1 reads SGHTA; CDR2 reads FQGNSA. The CDR3 bases are TGTGCCAGCAGCTACACAGGGGGAAATCAGCCCCAGCATTTT. Its protein is CASSYTGGNQPQHF.

The chain recombines TRBV6-5 with TRBJ2-7; the D gene could be TRBD1 or TRBD2 (5 bases each). Trimming left V 6 bases short and J 2 bases short, with 14 bases between. CDR1 is MNHEY, CDR2 SVGAGI, per germline. This CDR3 comprises 14 residues. CDR3 residues: CASRPGTVTYEQYF. The CDR3 region has the DNA TGTGCCAGCAGGCCCGGGACCGTGACCTACGAGCAGTACTTC.

The DNA of the CDR3 is TGCGCCAGCAGCCAAGACGGGGTTCTAGCGGGCTCCTACAATGAGCAGTTCTTC. This sequence encodes CASSQDGVLAGSYNEQFF. The V call is TRBV4-1, the J call TRBJ2-1; 8 bases are a match to TRBD2. Germline CDR1 and CDR2: MGHRA and YSYEKL. Trimming at V came to 0 bases and at J to 0 bases, leaving 7 bases not matched to a gene. The CDR3 length is 18 residues.

V usage is TRBV7-9 and J usage is TRBJ2-2; D not resolved. Germline loops: CDR1 SEHNR, CDR2 FQNEAQ (reference sequence). V gave up 8 bases and J gave up 3 bases, with 25 bases separating them. The CDR3 is 18 amino acids. The CDR3 bases are TGTGCCAGCTGCCGGGCTTTTGGGGATTTTGGGGACACCGGGGAGCTGTTTTTT. Protein product: CASCRAFGDFGDTGELFF. The complete variable domain, with remaining parts taken from reference TRBV7-9 and TRBJ2-2, reads DTGVSQNPRHKITKRGQNVTFRCDPISEHNRLYWYRQTLGQGPEFLTYFQNEAQLEKSRLLSDRFSAERPKGSFSTLEIQRTEQGDSAMYLCASCRAFGDFGDTGELFFGEGSRLTVL.

This chain connects TRBV12-1 to TRBJ2-2; no DNA check was done on the table's D call, TRBD2. TRBV12-1 is reported as a pseudogene. CDR3 length: 15 amino acids. Here the CDR3 reads CASSFPARGTGELFF. The CDR3 bases are TGTGCCAGCAGCTTTCCGGCACGGGGCACCGGGGAGCTGTTTTTT.

This chain joins TRBV5-1 and TRBJ2-5, with no clear D. CDR1 is SGHRS and CDR2 is YFSETQ in the germline V gene. The ends were cut back, 7 bases at V and 2 bases at J, with 9 bases in the middle. The CDR3 consists of 12 residues. CDR3 amino acids: CASAERQETQYF. In nucleotides, the CDR3 is TGCGCCAGCGCGGAGCGACAAGAGACCCAGTACTTC. Filled out from reference TRBV5-1 and TRBJ2-5, the complete variable domain reads KAGVTQTPRYLIKTRGQQVTLSCSPISGHRSVSWYQQTPGQGLQFLFEYFSETQRNKGNFPGRFSGRQFSNSRSEMNVSTLELGDSALYLCASAERQETQYFGPGTRLLVL.

The rearrangement links TRBV2 to TRBJ2-7; D tentatively fits TRBD1 or TRBD2 (5 bases each). CDR3 size: 13 residues. Germline CDR1 SNHLY, CDR2 FYNNEI. Trimming shortened V by 4 bases and J by 6 bases, and 13 bases separated the two germline ends. CDR3 bases: TGTGCCAGCAGTGTAAGACTAACAGGCGAGCAGTACTTC. Amino acids: CASSVRLTGEQYF.

The chain links TRBV7-6 to TRBJ1-1; a possible D gene is TRBD1 (5 bases). In germline, CDR1 is SGHVS, CDR2 FNYEAQ. V was shortened by 2 bases and J by 0 bases, with 13 bases between the two germline ends. CDR3 length: 16 amino acids. CDR3 in DNA: TGTGCCAGCAGCTTATCAGGGTTTGGGATGAACACTGAAGCTTTCTTT. Translated: CASSLSGFGMNTEAFF. Using reference TRBV7-6 and TRBJ1-1 for the parts outside the CDR3, the full variable domain is GAGVSQSPRYKVTKRGQDVALRCDPISGHVSLYWYRQALGQGPEFLTYFNYEAQQDKSGLPNDRFSAERPEGSISTLTIQRTEQRDSAMYRCASSLSGFGMNTEAFFGQGTRLTVV.

This clone appeared a few times. The chain uses TRBV6-6 and TRBJ2-7; the match to TRBD1 covers 9 bases. Per germline, CDR1 MNHNY and CDR2 SVGAGI (reference sequence). J lost 6 bases, V lost 7 bases, and 10 bases had no gene match. The CDR3 totals 14 residues. CDR3 residues: CASTLRTGDVEQYF. In DNA form, the CDR3 reads TGTGCCAGCACCTTACGGACAGGGGACGTCGAGCAGTACTTC.

The chain uses TRBV4-1 and TRBJ1-5, with 11 bases matching TRBD1. With V trimmed by 4 bases and J by 10 bases, 9 bases remained unmatched. CDR1 is MGHRA and CDR2 is YSYEKL in the germline V gene. There are 15 residues in the CDR3. CDR3 coding DNA: TGCGCCAGCAGCCTCGGGACAGGGGGACTCCCACCCCAGCATTTT. Its translation: CASSLGTGGLPPQHF.

The rearrangement uses TRBV18 and TRBJ2-7; tentative D call: TRBD2 (5 bases). The CDR3 is 15 residues long. Per germline, CDR1 KGHSH and CDR2 LQKENI. V lost 4 bases to trimming and J lost 4 bases, with 17 bases between them. CDR3 loop: CASSRDTGLSYEQYF. As DNA, the CDR3 is TGTGCCAGCTCACGCGACACGGGGTTATCTTACGAGCAGTACTTC.